The count of the clone carrying this TCR beta chain is one. Its specificity is not known. This specimen comes from a study of T cell repertoires in cytomegalovirus infection. TCRdb ran MiXCR on the reads and lists one entry per CDR3 protein. Here the sample spans about 110,000 distinct CDR3 sequences, around 10% being singletons. The sequence derives from a human donor in good health (CMV status not recorded). Some clones in this sample may be carry-over from other donors' samples. The sample comprised PBMCs, sequenced either directly or after in vitro stimulation (not recorded which).

The CDR3 bases are TGTGCCAGCGGGGGACTAGCGGGCCGCTCCTACAATGAGCAGTTCTTC. Its translation is CASGGLAGRSYNEQFF. The chain joins TRBV27 to TRBJ2-1; 12 bases match TRBD2. Germline CDR1 reads MNHEY; CDR2 reads SMNVEV (reference sequence). The CDR3 is made up of 16 amino acids. J was trimmed by 0 bases and V by 8 bases; bases with no gene match: 5.